Each of the 20 T cell receptor beta chains below was sequenced from the same sample in a study of beta chain features in type 1 diabetes. No antigen has been assigned to these receptors. Study findings and constraints: Shorter TCRB CDR3s, moderately but significantly so, were found in Type 1 diabetes patients in all four CD4+ subsets.

Isolated RNA was reverse transcribed in full, so expressed TCRB transcripts were sequenced. Here immunoSEQ multiplex PCR was the method, and the copy in TCRdb shows in-frame clones only, minus some. The sample shows 500,000 to 850,000 clones, roughly an eighth of them seen only once. Sequencing input: naive CD4+ T cells from blood. These receptors all come from a man aged 18 to 30 with type 1 diabetes.

This clone was counted between two and nine times. The rearrangement links TRBV28 to TRBJ2-5; tentatively, D is TRBD1 (8 bases). This CDR3 has 12 residues. Germline CDR1 and CDR2: MDHEN and SYDVKM. Trimming stripped 6 bases from V and 5 bases from J, with 10 bases between. Here the CDR3 reads CASRQGGETQYF. The CDR3 DNA sequence: TGTGCCAGCAGACAGGGGGGGGAGACCCAGTACTTC.

This clone has a handful of counts. The chain employs TRBV15 and TRBJ2-1, with TRBD2 matching over 9 bases. V lost 3 bases, J lost 6 bases, and 3 bases stayed unmatched. Germline CDR1 LNHNV, CDR2 YYDKDF (reference sequence). This CDR3 has 14 amino acids. The CDR3 is CATSRDSGGNEQFF. CDR3 nucleotides: TGTGCCACCAGCAGGGATAGCGGGGGCAATGAGCAGTTCTTC.

This clone was recorded a few times. The chain links TRBV23-1 to TRBJ1-4; 11 bases match TRBD1. TRBV23-1 has ORF status, its function being uncertain. With 7 bases clipped from V and 6 bases from J, the junction kept 4 bases outside the gene matches. There are 14 residues in the CDR3. The CDR3 spells CASTDRGRDEKLFF. The DNA for the CDR3 is TGCGCCAGCACGGACAGGGGGCGTGATGAAAAACTGTTTTTT.

This chain joins TRBV5-1 and TRBJ2-3; D remains unclear. Germline CDR1 SGHRS, CDR2 YFSETQ. The V and J ends lost 1 base and 1 base respectively, with 10 bases between them. The CDR3 has 15 residues. The CDR3 reads CASSLRAPRTDTQYF. The CDR3 nucleotides are TGCGCCAGCAGCTTGAGAGCGCCACGCACAGATACGCAGTATTTT.

This clone turned up a few times. The rearrangement links TRBV30 to TRBJ1-1; no clear D gene. Trimming shortened V by 5 bases and J by 5 bases, and 15 bases separated the two germline ends. CDR3 length: 13 amino acids. CDR1 and CDR2 from the germline V gene are GTSNPN and SVGIG (reference sequence). The CDR3 coding sequence is TGTGCCTGGTTAGCACGGGCCGGGACTGAAGCTTTCTTT. Protein product: CAWLARAGTEAFF.

This clone was observed a few times. V is TRBV10-3 and J is TRBJ2-2; 10 bases align to TRBD2. The V segment lost 5 bases and the J segment 3 bases; nucleotides outside the gene matches: 6. The CDR3 contains 16 residues. Per the germline V gene, CDR1 is ENHRY and CDR2 is SYGVKD. The DNA of the CDR3 is TGTGCCATCAGTTCCTCCCTAGCGGGAGACACCGGGGAGCTGTTTTTT. Encoded protein: CAISSSLAGDTGELFF.

This clone has only a few counts. V is TRBV6-5 and J is TRBJ2-2, with 13 bases fitting TRBD2. The CDR3 sequence is 15 residues long. V trimming: 6 bases; J trimming: 3 bases; junction bases outside the gene matches: 1. Germline V gene lookup returns CDR1 MNHEY and CDR2 SVGAGI. The CDR3 here is CASRGLAGHTGELFF. As DNA, the CDR3 is TGTGCCAGCAGGGGACTAGCGGGGCACACCGGGGAGCTGTTTTTT.

This clone was detected a few times. V and J are TRBV4-2 and TRBJ2-3; D is undetermined. Germline loops: CDR1 LGHNA, CDR2 YNFKEQ. This CDR3 has 15 residues. The ends were cut back, 3 bases at V and 3 bases at J, with 13 bases in the middle. CDR3 in amino acids: CASSQVGKGTDTQYF. In DNA, the CDR3 is TGTGCCAGCAGCCAGGTCGGAAAGGGTACAGATACGCAGTATTTT.

This clone was detected only a few times. V and J are TRBV28 and TRBJ1-4, with 7 bases matching TRBD1. Trimming removed 5 bases from V and 6 bases from J; junction bases left unmatched: 12. The germline V gene has CDR1 MDHEN and CDR2 SYDVKM. The CDR3 totals 16 residues. This CDR3 reads CASSHRQGSVYEKLFF. As DNA, the CDR3 is TGTGCCAGCAGTCATCGACAGGGAAGTGTTTATGAAAAACTGTTTTTT.

This clone has more than one count but fewer than ten. V and J are TRBV5-1 and TRBJ2-3; D is undetermined. Trimming shortened V by 3 bases and J by 4 bases, and 6 bases separated the two germline ends. This CDR3 contains 12 residues. Germline CDR1 SGHRS, CDR2 YFSETQ. The CDR3 region is CASSSSSDTQYF. DNA for the CDR3: TGCGCCAGCAGCTCATCATCAGATACGCAGTATTTT.

This clone was seen only a few times. The V and J genes are TRBV5-4 and TRBJ2-7; maybe TRBD2 (5 bases). Trimming left V 3 bases short and J 4 bases short, with 14 bases between. CDR3 size: 14 residues. CDR1 is SGHNT and CDR2 is YYREEE in the germline V gene (reference sequence). The CDR3 spells CASSSPERLYEQYF. Here the CDR3 DNA reads TGTGCCAGCAGCTCTCCGGAGCGGTTGTACGAGCAGTACTTC.

This clone was seen only a few times. This sequence joins TRBV5-1 and TRBJ2-7; D is possibly TRBD2 (5 bases). The CDR3 extends over 15 amino acids. With 2 bases removed from V and 5 bases from J, the gap between germline ends came to 17 bases. CDR1 is SGHRS, CDR2 YFSETQ, per germline. The CDR3 loop is CASSLLGVTSHEQYF. The DNA for the CDR3 is TGCGCCAGCAGCTTACTCGGGGTAACATCGCACGAGCAGTACTTC.

The rearrangement uses TRBV28 and TRBJ1-1; 7 bases map to TRBD1. Trimming cost V 3 bases and J 4 bases; bases outside gene matches: 8. Germline loops: CDR1 MDHEN, CDR2 SYDVKM. This CDR3 has 15 amino acids. This chain's CDR3 is CASSLIGGQITEAFF. The CDR3 nucleotides are TGTGCCAGCAGTTTGATAGGGGGACAGATCACTGAAGCTTTCTTT.

The chain links TRBV30 to TRBJ1-4, with 9 bases aligning to TRBD1. CDR3 length equals 14 residues. Germline V gene data show CDR1 as GTSNPN and CDR2 as SVGIG (reference sequence). V was pared by 0 bases and J by 8 bases, with 4 bases of the junction left unmatched. The CDR3 DNA reads TGTGCCTGGAGTGTTACAGGGGGCCGGGAAAAACTGTTTTTT. Translating gives CAWSVTGGREKLFF.

The chain joins TRBV30 to TRBJ1-5; D is unresolved. This CDR3 spans 14 amino acids. Between the trimmed V and J ends, which lost 2 bases and 0 bases, there was a span of 8 bases. Germline lookup yields CDR1 GTSNPN and CDR2 SVGIG (reference sequence). DNA for the CDR3: TGTGCCTGGAGTACTCTACTTAGCAATCAGCCCCAGCATTTT. This codes for CAWSTLLSNQPQHF.

The CDR3 nucleotides read TGTGCCAGTACCGGGTATGAAACGCAGTATTTT. It codes for CASTGYETQYF. The chain combines TRBV19 with TRBJ2-3; D not certain. V lost 7 bases to trimming and J lost 9 bases, with 11 bases between them. This CDR3 has 11 residues. The germline V gene has CDR1 LNHDA and CDR2 SQIVND (reference sequence).

The rearrangement uses TRBV7-2 and TRBJ2-1; 7 bases are shared with TRBD2. V was pared by 5 bases and J by 5 bases, with 9 bases of the junction left unmatched. This CDR3 contains 15 residues. CDR1 is SGHTA and CDR2 is FQGNSA in the germline V gene. CDR3 protein: CASSRRLADHNEQFF. CDR3 sequence (DNA): TGTGCCAGCAGCAGGCGGCTAGCGGACCACAATGAGCAGTTCTTC.

This clone has only a few counts. The chain employs TRBV29-1 and TRBJ2-3; possible D gene TRBD2, 6 bases. CDR3 length equals 13 residues. Trimming removed 3 bases from V and 2 bases from J, with 9 bases in between. CDR1 is SQVTM and CDR2 is ANQGSEA in the germline V gene. CDR3 sequence (DNA): TGCAGCGTTGATAGCGGAACCACAGATACGCAGTATTTT. Residues: CSVDSGTTDTQYF.

This clone came up a few times. The V call is TRBV28, the J call TRBJ1-1, with D unclear. Germline V lookup: CDR1 MDHEN, CDR2 SYDVKM. The CDR3 runs 14 residues. Trimming took off 7 bases at V and 2 bases at J, with 14 bases between the two ends. This chain's CDR3 is CASITTGRNTEAFF. CDR3 nucleotide sequence: TGTGCCAGCATAACTACCGGACGTAACACTGAAGCTTTCTTT.

The chain recombines TRBV18 with TRBJ2-1; possible D gene TRBD1, 6 bases. The CDR3 covers 15 residues. The germline V and J ends were trimmed by 6 bases and 0 bases, with 12 bases remaining between them. Germline CDR1 KGHSH, CDR2 LQKENI. The CDR3 DNA sequence: TGTGCCAGCTCGGACAGCCAGAGCTCCTACAATGAGCAGTTCTTC. This encodes CASSDSQSSYNEQFF.